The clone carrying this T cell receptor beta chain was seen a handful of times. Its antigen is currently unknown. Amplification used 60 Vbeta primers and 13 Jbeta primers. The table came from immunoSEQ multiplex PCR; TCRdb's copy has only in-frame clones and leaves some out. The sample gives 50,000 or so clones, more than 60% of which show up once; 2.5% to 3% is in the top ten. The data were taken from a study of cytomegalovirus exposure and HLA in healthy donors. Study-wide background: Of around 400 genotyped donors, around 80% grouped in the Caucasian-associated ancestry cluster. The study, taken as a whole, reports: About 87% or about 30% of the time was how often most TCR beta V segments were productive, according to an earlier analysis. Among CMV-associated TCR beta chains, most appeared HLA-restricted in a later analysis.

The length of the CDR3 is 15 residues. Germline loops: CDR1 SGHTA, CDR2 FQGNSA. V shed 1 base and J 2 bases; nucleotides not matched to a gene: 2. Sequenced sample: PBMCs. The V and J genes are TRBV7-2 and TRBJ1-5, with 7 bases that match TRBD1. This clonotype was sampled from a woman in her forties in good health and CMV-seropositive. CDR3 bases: TGTGCCAGCAGCTTAGGAGGACAGGGCAATCAGCCCCAGCATTTT. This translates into CASSLGGQGNQPQHF.